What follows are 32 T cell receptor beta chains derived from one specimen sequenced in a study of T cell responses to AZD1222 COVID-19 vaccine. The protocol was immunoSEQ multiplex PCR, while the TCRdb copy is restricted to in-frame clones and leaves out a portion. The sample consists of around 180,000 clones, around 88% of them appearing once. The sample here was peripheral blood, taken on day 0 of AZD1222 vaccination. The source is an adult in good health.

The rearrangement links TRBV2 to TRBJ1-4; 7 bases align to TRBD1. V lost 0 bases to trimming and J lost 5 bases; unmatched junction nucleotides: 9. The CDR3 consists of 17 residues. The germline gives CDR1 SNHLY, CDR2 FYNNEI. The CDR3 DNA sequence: TGTGCCAGCAGTGAAGCCTCGAGCAGGGGGAAGAATGAAAAACTGTTTTTT. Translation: CASSEASSRGKNEKLFF.

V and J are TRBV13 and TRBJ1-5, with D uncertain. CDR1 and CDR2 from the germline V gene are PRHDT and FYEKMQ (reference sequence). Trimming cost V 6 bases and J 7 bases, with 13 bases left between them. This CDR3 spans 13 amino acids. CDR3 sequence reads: CASSNGLTQPQHF. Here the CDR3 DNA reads TGTGCCAGCAGTAACGGTTTGACGCAGCCCCAGCATTTT. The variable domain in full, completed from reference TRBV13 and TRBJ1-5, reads AAGVIQSPRHLIKEKRETATLKCYPIPRHDTVYWYQQGPGQDPQFLISFYEKMQSDKGSIPDRFSAQQFSDYHSELNMSSLELGDSALYFCASSNGLTQPQHFGDGTRLSIL.

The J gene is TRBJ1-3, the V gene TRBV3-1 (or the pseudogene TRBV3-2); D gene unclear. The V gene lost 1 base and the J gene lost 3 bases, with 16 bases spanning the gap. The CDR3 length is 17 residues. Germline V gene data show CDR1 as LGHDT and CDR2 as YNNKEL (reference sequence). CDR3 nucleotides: TGTGCCAGCAGCCAAGTATCGGCAAGACTGTTTGGAAACACCATATATTTT. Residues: CASSQVSARLFGNTIYF.

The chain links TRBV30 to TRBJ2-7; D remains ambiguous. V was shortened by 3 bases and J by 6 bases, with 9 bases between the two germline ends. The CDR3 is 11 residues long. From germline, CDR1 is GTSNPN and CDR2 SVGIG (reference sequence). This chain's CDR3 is CAWSWTGEQYF. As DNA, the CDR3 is TGTGCCTGGAGCTGGACGGGCGAGCAGTACTTC. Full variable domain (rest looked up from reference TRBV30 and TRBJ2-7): SQTIHQWPATLVQPVGSPLSLECTVEGTSNPNLYWYRQAAGRGLQLLFYSVGIGQISSEVPQNLSASRPQDRQFILSSKKLLLSDSGFYLCAWSWTGEQYFGPGTRLTVT.

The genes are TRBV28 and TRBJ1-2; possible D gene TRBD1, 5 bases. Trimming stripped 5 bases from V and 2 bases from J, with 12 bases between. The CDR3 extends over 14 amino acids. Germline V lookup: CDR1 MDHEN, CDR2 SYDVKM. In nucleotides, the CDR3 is TGTGCCAGCAGTGGGCCCAGGGAGAACTATGGCTACACCTTC. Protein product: CASSGPRENYGYTF.

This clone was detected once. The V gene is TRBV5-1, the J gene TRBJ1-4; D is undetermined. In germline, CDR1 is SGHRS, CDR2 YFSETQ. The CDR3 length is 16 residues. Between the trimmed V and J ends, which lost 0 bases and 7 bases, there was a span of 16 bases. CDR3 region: CASSLVAGGPGEKLFF. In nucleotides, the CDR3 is TGCGCCAGCAGCTTGGTGGCAGGTGGCCCCGGTGAAAAACTGTTTTTT.

The CDR3 region is CASSFDSGNYGYTF. The CDR3 DNA reads as TGTGCCAGCAGTTTTGATTCGGGTAACTATGGCTACACCTTC. The chain has TRBV27 and TRBJ1-2; no definite D call. Germline V CDR1 and CDR2: MNHEY, SMNVEV (reference sequence). The CDR3 is 14 residues long. Trimming cost V 3 bases and J 1 base, with 9 bases left between them.

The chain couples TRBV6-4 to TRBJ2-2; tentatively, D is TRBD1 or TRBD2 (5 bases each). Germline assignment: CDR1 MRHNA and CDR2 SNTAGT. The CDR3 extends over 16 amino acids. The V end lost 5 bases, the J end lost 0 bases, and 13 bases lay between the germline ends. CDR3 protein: CASSQEAGPNTGELFF. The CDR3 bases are TGTGCCAGCAGTCAGGAGGCAGGGCCGAACACCGGGGAGCTGTTTTTT.

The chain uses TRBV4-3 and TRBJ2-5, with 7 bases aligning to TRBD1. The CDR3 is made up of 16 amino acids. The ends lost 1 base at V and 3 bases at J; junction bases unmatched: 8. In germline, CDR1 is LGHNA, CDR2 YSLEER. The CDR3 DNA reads TGCGCCAGCAGCCAAGCTCCTGACAGGGTAGAAGAGACCCAGTACTTC. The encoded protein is CASSQAPDRVEETQYF.

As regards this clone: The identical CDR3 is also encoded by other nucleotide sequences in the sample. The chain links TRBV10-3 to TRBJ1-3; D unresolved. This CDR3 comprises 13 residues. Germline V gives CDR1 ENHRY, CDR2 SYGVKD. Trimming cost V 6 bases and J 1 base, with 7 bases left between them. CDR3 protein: CAIRDSSGNTIYF. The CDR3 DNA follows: TGTGCCATCAGGGATAGTTCTGGAAACACCATATATTTT.

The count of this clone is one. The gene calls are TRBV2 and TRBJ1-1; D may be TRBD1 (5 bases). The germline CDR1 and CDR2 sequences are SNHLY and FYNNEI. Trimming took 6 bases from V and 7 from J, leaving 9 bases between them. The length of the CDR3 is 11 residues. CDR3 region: CASRGGSEAFF. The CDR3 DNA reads TGTGCCAGCAGGGGGGGAAGTGAAGCTTTCTTT.

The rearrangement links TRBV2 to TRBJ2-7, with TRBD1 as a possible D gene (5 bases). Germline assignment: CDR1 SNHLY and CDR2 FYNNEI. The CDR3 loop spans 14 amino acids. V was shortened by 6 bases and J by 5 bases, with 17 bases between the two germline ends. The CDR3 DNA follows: TGTGCCAGCAGCAACGCAGGGCACGGTGACGAGCAGTACTTC. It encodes CASSNAGHGDEQYF.

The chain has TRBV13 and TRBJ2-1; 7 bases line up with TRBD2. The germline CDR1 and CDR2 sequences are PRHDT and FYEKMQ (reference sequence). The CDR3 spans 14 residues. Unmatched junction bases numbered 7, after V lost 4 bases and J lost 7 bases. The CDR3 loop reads CASSWLSGTNEQFF. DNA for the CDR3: TGTGCCAGCAGCTGGTTGAGCGGGACGAATGAGCAGTTCTTC.

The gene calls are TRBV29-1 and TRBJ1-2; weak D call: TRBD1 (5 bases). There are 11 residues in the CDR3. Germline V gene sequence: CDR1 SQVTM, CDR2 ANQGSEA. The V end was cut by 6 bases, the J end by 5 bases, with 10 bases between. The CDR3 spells CSVSGLYGYTF. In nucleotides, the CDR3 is TGCAGCGTGTCGGGACTGTATGGCTACACCTTC.

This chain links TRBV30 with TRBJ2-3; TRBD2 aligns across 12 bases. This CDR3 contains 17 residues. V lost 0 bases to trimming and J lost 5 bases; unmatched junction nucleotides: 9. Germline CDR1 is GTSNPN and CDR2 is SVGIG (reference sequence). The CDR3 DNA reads TGTGCCTGGAGTGTACTCCGGACTAGCGGGGTAGAAGATACGCAGTATTTT. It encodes CAWSVLRTSGVEDTQYF.

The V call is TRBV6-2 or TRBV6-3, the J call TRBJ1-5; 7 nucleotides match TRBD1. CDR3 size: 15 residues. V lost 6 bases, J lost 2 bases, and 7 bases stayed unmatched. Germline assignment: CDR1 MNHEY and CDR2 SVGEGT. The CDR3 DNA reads TGTGCCAGCAGCTCAACAGGGGCCCGCAATCAGCCCCAGCATTTT. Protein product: CASSSTGARNQPQHF.

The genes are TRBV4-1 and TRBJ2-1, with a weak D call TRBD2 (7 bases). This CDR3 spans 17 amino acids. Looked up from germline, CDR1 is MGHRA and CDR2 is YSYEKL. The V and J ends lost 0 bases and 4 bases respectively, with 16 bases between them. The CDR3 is CASSQDESAGAYNEQFF. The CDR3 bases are TGCGCCAGCAGCCAAGATGAAAGTGCGGGGGCTTACAATGAGCAGTTCTTC.

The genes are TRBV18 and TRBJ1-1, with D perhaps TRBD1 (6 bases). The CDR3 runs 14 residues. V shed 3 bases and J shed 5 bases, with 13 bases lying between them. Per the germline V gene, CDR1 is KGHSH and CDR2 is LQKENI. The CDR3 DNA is TGTGCCAGCTCACCGAGTGAGGGGGGGACTGAAGCTTTCTTT. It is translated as CASSPSEGGTEAFF.

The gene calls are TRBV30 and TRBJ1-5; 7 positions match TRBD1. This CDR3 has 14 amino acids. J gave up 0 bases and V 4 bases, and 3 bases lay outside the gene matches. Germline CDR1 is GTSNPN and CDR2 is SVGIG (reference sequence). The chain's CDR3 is CAWNQGDSNQPQHF. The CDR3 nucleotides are TGTGCCTGGAACCAGGGGGATAGCAATCAGCCCCAGCATTTT.

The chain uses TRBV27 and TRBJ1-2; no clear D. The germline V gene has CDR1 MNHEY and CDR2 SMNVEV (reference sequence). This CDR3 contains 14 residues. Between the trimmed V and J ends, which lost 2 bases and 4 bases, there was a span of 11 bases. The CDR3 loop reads CASSLLPGGYGYTF. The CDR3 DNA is TGTGCCAGCAGTTTACTCCCTGGAGGCTATGGCTACACCTTC.

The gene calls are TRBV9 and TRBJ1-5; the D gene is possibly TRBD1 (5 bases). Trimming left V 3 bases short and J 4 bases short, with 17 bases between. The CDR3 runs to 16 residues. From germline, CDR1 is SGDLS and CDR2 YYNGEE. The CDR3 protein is CASSAQIPGRNQPQHF. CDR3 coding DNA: TGTGCCAGCAGCGCACAAATCCCGGGACGGAATCAGCCCCAGCATTTT.

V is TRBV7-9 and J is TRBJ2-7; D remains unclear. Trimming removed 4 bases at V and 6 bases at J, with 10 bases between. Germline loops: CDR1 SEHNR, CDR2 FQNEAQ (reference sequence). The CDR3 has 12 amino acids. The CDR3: CASSWTATEQYF. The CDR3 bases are TGTGCCAGCAGCTGGACCGCGACCGAGCAGTACTTC.

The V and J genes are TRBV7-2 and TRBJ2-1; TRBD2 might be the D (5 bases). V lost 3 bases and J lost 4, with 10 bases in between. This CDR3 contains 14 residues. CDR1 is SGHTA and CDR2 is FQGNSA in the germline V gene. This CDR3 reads CASSFAGDYNEQFF. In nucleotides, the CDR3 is TGTGCCAGCAGCTTCGCCGGGGATTACAATGAGCAGTTCTTC.

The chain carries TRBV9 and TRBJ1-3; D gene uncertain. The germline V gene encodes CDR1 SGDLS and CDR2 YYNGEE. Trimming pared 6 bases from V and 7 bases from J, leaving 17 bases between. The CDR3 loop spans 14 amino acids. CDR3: CASTLGGPGNTIYF. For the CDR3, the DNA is TGTGCCAGCACCCTAGGCGGTCCGGGGAACACCATATATTTT.

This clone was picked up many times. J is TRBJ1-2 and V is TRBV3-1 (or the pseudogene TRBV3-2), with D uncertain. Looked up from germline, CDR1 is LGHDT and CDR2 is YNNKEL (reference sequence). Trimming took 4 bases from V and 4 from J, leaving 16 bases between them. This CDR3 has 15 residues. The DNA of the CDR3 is TGTGCCAGCAGCCCCGTTCGTATGGGAACCTATGGCTACACCTTC. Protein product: CASSPVRMGTYGYTF.

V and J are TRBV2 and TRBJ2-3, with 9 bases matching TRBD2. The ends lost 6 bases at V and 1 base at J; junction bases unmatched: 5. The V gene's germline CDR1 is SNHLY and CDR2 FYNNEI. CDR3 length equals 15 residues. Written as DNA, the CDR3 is TGTGCCAGCAGCTTAGCGGGGGTAGGCACAGATACGCAGTATTTT. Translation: CASSLAGVGTDTQYF. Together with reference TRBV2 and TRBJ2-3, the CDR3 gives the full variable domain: EPEVTQTPSHQVTQMGQEVILRCVPISNHLYFYWYRQILGQKVEFLVSFYNNEISEKSEIFDDQFSVERPDGSNFTLKIRSTKLEDSAMYFCASSLAGVGTDTQYFGPGTRLTVL.

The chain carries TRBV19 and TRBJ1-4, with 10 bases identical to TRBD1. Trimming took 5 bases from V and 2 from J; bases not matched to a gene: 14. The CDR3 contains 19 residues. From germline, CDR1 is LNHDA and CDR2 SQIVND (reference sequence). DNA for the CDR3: TGTGCCAGTAGTCTTGGGACAGGGGTGACTGGAAGGACTAATGAAAAACTGTTTTTT. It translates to CASSLGTGVTGRTNEKLFF.

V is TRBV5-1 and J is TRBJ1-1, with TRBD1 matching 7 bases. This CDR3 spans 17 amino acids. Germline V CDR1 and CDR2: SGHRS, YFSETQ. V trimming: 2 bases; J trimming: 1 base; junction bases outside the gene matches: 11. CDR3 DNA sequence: TGCGCCAGCAGCTTTGCCACAGGGGACTCAAGGAACACTGAAGCTTTCTTT. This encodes CASSFATGDSRNTEAFF.

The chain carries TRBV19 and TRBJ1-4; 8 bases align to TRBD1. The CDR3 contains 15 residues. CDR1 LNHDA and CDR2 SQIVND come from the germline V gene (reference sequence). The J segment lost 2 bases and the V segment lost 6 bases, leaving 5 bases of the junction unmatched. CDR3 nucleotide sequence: TGTGCCAGTAGAGGACAGGGCTGGACTAATGAAAAACTGTTTTTT. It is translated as CASRGQGWTNEKLFF.

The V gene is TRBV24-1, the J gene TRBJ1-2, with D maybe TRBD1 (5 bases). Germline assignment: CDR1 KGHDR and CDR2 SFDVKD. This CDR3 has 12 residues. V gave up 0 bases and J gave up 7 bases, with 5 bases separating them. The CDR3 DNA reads TGTGCCACCAGTGATTTGACAGGTGGCTACACCTTC. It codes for CATSDLTGGYTF.

CDR3 protein: CAWSETRDQPQHF. The DNA for the CDR3 is TGTGCCTGGAGTGAAACCCGGGATCAGCCCCAGCATTTT. J is TRBJ1-5 and V is TRBV30; D not resolved. CDR1 is GTSNPN, CDR2 SVGIG, per germline (reference sequence). CDR3 length: 13 amino acids. V lost 1 base and J lost 5, with 9 bases in between.

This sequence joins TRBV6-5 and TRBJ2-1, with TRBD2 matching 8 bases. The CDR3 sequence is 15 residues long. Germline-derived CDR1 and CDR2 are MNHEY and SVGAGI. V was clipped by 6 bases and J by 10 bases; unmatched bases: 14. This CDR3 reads CASSQASGPRGEQFF. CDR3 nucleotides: TGTGCCAGCAGCCAGGCTAGCGGGCCTCGGGGGGAGCAGTTCTTC.